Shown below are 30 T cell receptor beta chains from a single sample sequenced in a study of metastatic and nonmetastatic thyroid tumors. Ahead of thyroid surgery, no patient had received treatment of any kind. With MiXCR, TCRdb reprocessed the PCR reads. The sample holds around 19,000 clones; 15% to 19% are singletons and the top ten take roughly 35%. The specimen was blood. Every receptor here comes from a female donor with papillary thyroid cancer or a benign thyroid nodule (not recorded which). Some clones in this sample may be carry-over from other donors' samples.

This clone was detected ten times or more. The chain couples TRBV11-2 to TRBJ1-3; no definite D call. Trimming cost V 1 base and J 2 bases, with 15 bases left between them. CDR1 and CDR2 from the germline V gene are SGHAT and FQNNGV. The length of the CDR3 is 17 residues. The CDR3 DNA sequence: TGTGCCAGCAGCTTAGGACGGGTATTAGGGACTGGAAACACCATATATTTT. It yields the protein CASSLGRVLGTGNTIYF.

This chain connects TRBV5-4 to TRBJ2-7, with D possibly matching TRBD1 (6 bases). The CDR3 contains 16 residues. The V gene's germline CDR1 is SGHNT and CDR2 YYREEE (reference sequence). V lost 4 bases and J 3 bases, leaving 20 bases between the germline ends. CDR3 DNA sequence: TGTGCCAGCAGCATACCCTCAGGGGCCCTCAACTACGAGCAGTACTTC. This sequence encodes CASSIPSGALNYEQYF.

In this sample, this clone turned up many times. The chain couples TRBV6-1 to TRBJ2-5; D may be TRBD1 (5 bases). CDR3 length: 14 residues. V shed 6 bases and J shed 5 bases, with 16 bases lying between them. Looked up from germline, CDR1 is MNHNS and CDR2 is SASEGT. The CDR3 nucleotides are TGTGCCAGCAGGGCAAACTGGGCAGGGGAGACCCAGTACTTC. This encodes CASRANWAGETQYF.

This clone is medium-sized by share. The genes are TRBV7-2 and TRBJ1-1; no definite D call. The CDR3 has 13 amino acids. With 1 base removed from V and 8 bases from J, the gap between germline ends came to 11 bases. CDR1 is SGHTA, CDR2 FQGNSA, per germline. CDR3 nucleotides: TGTGCCAGCAGCTTAGGGACCCTGTGGGAAGCTTTCTTT. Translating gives CASSLGTLWEAFF.

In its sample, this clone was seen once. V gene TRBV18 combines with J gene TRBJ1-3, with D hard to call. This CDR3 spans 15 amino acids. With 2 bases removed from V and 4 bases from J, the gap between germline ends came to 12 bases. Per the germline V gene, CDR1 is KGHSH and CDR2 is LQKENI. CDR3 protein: CASSPGGIGGNTIYF. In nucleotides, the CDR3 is TGTGCCAGCTCACCAGGAGGGATCGGCGGAAACACCATATATTTT.

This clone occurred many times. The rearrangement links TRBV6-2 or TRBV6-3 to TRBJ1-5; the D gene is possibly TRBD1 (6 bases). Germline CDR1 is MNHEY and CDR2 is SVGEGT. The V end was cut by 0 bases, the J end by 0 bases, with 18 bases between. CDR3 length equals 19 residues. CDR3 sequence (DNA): TGTGCCAGCAGTTACTCGTACACAGGGTCGGCACGTAGCAATCAGCCCCAGCATTTT. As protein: CASSYSYTGSARSNQPQHF.

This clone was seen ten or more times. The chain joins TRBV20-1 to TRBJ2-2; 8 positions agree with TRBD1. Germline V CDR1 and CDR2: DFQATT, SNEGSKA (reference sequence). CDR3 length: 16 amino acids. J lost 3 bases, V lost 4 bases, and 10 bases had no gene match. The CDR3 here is CSAKGSDRAYTGELFF. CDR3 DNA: TGCAGTGCTAAAGGGTCGGACAGGGCATACACCGGGGAGCTGTTTTTT.

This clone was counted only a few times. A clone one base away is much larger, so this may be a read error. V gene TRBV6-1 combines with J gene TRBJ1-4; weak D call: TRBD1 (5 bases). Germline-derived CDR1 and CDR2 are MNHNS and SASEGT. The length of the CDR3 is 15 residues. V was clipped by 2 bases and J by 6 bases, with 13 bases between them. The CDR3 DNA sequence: TGTGCCAGCAGTGAATTTAAGGGACGGGATGAAAAACTGTTTTTT. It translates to CASSEFKGRDEKLFF.

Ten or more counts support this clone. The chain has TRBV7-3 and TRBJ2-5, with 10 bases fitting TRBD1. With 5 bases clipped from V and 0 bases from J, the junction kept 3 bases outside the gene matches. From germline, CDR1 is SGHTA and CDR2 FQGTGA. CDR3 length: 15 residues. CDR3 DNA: TGTGCCAGCAGCGGACAGGGGGGGGACCAAGAGACCCAGTACTTC. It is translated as CASSGQGGDQETQYF.

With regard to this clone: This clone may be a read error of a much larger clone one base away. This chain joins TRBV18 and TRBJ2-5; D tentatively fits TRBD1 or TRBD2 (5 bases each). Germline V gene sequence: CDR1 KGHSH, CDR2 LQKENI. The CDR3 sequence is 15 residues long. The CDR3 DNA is TGTGCCGGCTCACCACCTTCGGCAGGGACAGAGACCCAGTACTTC. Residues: CAGSPPSAGTETQYF.

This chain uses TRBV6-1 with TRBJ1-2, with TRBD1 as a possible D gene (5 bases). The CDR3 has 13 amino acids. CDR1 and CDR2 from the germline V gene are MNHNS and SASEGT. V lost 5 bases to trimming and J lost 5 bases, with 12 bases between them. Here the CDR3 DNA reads TGTGCCAGCAGTCCCTCGGGGCAATATGGCTACACCTTC. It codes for CASSPSGQYGYTF.

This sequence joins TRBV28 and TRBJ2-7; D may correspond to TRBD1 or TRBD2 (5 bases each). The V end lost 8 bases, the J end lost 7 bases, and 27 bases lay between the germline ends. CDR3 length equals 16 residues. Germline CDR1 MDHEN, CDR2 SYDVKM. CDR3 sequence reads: CASGPRPGDGDVEQYF. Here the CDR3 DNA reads TGTGCCAGCGGCCCCCGACCTGGGGACGGTGACGTGGAGCAGTACTTC.

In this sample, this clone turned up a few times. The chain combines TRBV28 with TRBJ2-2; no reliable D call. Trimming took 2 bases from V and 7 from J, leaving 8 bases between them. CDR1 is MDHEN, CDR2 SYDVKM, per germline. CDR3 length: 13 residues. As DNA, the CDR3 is TGTGCCAGCAGTTTAGGGGTCAGCGGGGAGCTGTTTTTT. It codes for CASSLGVSGELFF.

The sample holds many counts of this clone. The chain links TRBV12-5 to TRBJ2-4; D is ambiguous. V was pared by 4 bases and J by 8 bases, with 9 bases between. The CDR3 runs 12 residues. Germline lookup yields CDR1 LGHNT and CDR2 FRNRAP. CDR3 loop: CASGSENYIQYF. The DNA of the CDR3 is TGTGCTAGTGGTTCCGAGAACTACATTCAGTACTTC.

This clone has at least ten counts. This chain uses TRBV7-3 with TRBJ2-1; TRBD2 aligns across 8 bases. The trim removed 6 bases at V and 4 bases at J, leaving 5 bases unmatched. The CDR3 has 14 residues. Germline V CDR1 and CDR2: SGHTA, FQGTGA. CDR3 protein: CASSREGLYNEQFF. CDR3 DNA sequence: TGTGCCAGCAGTCGGGAGGGCCTATACAATGAGCAGTTCTTC.

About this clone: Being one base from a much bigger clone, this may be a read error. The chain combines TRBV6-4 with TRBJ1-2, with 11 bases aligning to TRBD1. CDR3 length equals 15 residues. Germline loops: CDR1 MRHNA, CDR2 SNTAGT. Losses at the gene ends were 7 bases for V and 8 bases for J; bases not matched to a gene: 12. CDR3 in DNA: TGTGCCAGCACCCCATCCCCTGGGACAGGGGGAGGCTACACCTTC. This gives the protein CASTPSPGTGGGYTF.

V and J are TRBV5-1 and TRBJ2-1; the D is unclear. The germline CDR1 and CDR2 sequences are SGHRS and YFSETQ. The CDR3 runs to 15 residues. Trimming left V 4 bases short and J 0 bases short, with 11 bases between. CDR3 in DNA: TGCGCCAGCAGCCTTGACGGTAGCTCCTACAATGAGCAGTTCTTC. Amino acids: CASSLDGSSYNEQFF.

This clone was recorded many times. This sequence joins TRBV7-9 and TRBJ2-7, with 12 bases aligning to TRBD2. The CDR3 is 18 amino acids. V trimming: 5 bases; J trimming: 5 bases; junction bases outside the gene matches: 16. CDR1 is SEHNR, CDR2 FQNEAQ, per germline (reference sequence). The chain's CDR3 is CASSGSLSASGRGNEQYF. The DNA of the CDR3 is TGTGCCAGCAGCGGAAGCTTGTCGGCTAGCGGGAGGGGAAACGAGCAGTACTTC.

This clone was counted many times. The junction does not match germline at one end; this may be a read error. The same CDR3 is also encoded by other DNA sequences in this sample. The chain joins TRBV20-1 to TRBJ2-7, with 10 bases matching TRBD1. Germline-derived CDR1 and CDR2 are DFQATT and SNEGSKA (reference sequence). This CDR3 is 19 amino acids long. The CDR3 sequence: CSADGETGGGSEGNYEQYF. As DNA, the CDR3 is TGCAGTGCCGATGGGGAGACAGGGGGCGGTAGCGAGGGAAACTACGAGCAGTACTTT.

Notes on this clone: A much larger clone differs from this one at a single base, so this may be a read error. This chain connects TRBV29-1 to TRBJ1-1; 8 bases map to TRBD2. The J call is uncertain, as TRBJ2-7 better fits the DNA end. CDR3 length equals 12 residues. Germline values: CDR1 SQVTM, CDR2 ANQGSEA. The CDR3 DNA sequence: TGCAGCGTTGAAGGGACTAGCACTGAGCAGTACTTC. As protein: CSVEGTSTEQYF.

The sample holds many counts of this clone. The chain's CDR3 is CASSAGQGGTGELFF. In DNA, the CDR3 is TGCGCCAGCAGCGCTGGACAGGGAGGCACCGGGGAGCTGTTTTTT. The chain is built from TRBV5-1 and TRBJ2-2; TRBD1 matches 8 bases. The length of the CDR3 is 15 residues. The germline V gene encodes CDR1 SGHRS and CDR2 YFSETQ. V lost 4 bases to trimming and J lost 4 bases; unmatched junction nucleotides: 6.

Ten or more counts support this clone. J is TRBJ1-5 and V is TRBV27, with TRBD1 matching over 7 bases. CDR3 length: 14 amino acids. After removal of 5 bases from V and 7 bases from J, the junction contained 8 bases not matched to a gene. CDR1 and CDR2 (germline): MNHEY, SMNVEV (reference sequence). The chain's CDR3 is CASSIQTGSQPQHF. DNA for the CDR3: TGTGCCAGCAGTATCCAGACAGGGTCCCAGCCCCAGCATTTT.

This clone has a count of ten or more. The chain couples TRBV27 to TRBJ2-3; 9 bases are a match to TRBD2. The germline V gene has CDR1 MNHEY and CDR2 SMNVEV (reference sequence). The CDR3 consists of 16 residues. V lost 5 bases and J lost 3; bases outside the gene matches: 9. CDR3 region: CASSPWSGRFTDTQYF. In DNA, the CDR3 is TGTGCCAGCAGTCCCTGGAGCGGGAGGTTTACAGATACGCAGTATTTT.

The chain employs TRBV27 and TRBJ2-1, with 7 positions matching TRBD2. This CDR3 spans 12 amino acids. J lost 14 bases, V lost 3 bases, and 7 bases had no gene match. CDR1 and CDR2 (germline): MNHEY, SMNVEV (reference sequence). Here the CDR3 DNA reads TGTGCCAGCAGTTTCCTGGCGGGAGTAAAGTTCTTC. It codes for CASSFLAGVKFF.

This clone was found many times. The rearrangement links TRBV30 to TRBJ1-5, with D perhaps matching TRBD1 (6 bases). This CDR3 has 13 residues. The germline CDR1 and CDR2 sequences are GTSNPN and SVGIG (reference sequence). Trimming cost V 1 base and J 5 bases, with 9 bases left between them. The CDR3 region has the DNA TGTGCCTGGAGTGGGGGGCCCGATCAGCCCCAGCATTTT. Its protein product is CAWSGGPDQPQHF.

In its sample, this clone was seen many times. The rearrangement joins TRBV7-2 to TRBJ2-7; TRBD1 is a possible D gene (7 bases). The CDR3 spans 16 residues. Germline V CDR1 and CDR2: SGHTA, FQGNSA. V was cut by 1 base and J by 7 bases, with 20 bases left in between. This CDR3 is CASSLGVNRGAGEQYF. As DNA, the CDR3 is TGTGCCAGCAGCTTAGGGGTCAACAGGGGCGCGGGGGAGCAGTACTTC.

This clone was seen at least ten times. The CDR3 region is CASSYGSRGSNQPQHF. CDR3 bases: TGTGCCAGCAGTTACGGGTCCCGAGGGAGCAATCAGCCCCAGCATTTT. The chain combines TRBV6-2 or TRBV6-3 with TRBJ1-5; D is undetermined. V dropped 2 bases and J dropped 1 base, with 12 bases sitting between them. Germline V gives CDR1 MNHEY, CDR2 SVGEGT. This CDR3 spans 16 amino acids.

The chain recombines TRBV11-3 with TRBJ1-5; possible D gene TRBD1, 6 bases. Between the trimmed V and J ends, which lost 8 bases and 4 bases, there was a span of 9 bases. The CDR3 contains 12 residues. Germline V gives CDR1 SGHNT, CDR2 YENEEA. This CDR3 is CASSQGNQPQHF. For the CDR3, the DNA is TGTGCCAGCTCACAGGGAAATCAGCCCCAGCATTTT.

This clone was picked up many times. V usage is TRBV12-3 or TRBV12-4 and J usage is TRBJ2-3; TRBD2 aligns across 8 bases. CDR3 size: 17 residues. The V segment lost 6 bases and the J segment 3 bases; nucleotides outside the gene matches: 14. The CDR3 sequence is CASSPRPGCGRTDTQYF. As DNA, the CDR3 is TGTGCCAGCAGCCCGCGACCGGGGTGCGGGAGGACAGATACGCAGTATTTT.

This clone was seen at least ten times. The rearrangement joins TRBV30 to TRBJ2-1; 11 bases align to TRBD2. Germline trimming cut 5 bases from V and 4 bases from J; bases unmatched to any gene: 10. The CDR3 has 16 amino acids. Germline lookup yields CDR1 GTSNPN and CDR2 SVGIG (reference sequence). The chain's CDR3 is CAWDSGRASLYNEQFF. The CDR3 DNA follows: TGTGCCTGGGATAGCGGGAGGGCCTCACTTTACAATGAGCAGTTCTTC.